What follows describes a single T cell receptor beta chain. This specimen belongs to a study of T-cell memory formation after mild COVID-19. TCRdb itself ran the 5' RACE reads through MiXCR, one entry per CDR3 protein. The sample records about 350,000 distinct CDR3 sequences, 13% to 15% being singletons. The germline V and J ends were trimmed by 6 bases and 5 bases, with 16 bases remaining between them. This CDR3 has 14 amino acids. CDR1 and CDR2 (germline): SEHNR, FQNEAQ (reference sequence). Sequencing used PBMCs or a T cell subset sorted from them (not recorded which). The receptor comes from a man aged 18 to 30 who had mild COVID-19 (a few samples of this study predate the infection). Cell type and time point are not known. V usage is TRBV7-9 and J usage is TRBJ1-1, with D maybe TRBD1 (5 bases). The CDR3: CASRLPGSRTEAFF. In DNA form, the CDR3 reads TGTGCCAGCAGATTGCCAGGGTCCCGGACTGAAGCTTTCTTT.